These 30 T cell receptor beta chains share one sample of origin, sequenced in a study of T cells in women clearing cervical HPV infection (dated by TCRdb to between 2017 and 2018). The library was generated by the immunoSEQ multiplex PCR assay. This is the immuneACCESS table as TCRdb keeps it, with only in-frame sequences that have V and J called. A part of the clones is gone; compared with another copy, unresolved V genes explain less than half, and the rest is unexplained. The table held for this sample gives tens of thousands of clones. The top ten constitute approximately 1% of the sample. The sample comprised blood buffy coat. These receptors originate from a woman between 18 and 69 years old with a cervical HPV16 infection that either progressed to CIN3+ or cleared (not recorded which).

With regard to this clone: The read finishes 3 residues shy of the CDR3 end, and the germline J gene is used to complete it. The chain combines TRBV28 with TRBJ1-5; D gene ambiguous. Germline CDR1 reads MDHEN; CDR2 reads SYDVKM. Deletions cut 5 bases from V and 0 bases from J, with 8 bases between. The CDR3 length is 14 residues. The sequenced CDR3 bases are TGTGCCAGCAGTATTCTAGGTAGCAATCAGCCC. Translated: CASSILGSNQP. The entire CDR3 reads CASSILGSNQPQHF.

Worth noting for this clone: Read data end 3 residues before the CDR3 end; the end is taken from the germline J gene. The chain couples TRBV11-2 to TRBJ2-2; tentatively, D is TRBD2 (5 bases). V was shortened by 5 bases and J by 6 bases, with 10 bases between the two germline ends. The CDR3 is made up of 13 amino acids. Germline V CDR1 and CDR2: SGHAT, FQNNGV. CDR3 DNA (partial): TGTGCCAGCAGCCTAGCAAGGGCCGGGGAG. Its translation is CASSLARAGE. From start to end, the CDR3 is CASSLARAGELFF.

Note on this clone: The read stops 3 residues short of the end of the CDR3; the missing end is completed from the germline J gene. The chain joins TRBV18 to TRBJ1-2, with 12 bases aligning to TRBD1. Per the germline V gene, CDR1 is KGHSH and CDR2 is LQKENI. The CDR3 consists of 15 residues. The CDR3 DNA, read in part, is TGTGCCAGCTCACAAGGGACAGGGGGCACAGATACC. Its protein is CASSQGTGGTDT. The whole CDR3 protein is CASSQGTGGTDTYTF.

A note on this clone: The read ends 3 residues shy of where the CDR3 ends; the end is completed using the germline J gene. The chain combines TRBV4-2 with TRBJ2-3, with 8 bases matching TRBD2. The trim removed 0 bases at V and 1 base at J, leaving 18 bases unmatched. Germline V gives CDR1 LGHNA, CDR2 YNFKEQ. The CDR3 totals 21 residues. Partial CDR3 DNA: TGTGCCAGCAGCCAAGATAAGATGAGCGGGGGTCCCCCCAGGGGCACAGATACG. Amino acids: CASSQDKMSGGPPRGTDT. The full CDR3 is CASSQDKMSGGPPRGTDTQYF.

About this clone itself: The CDR3 end is not reached by the read, which stops 3 residues before it; the germline J gene fills it in. This chain uses TRBV2 with TRBJ2-1, with D perhaps matching TRBD2 (5 bases). There are 13 residues in the CDR3. Germline assignment: CDR1 SNHLY and CDR2 FYNNEI. Deletions cut 11 bases from V and 5 bases from J, with 16 bases between. The sequenced part of the CDR3 DNA is TGTGCCTCCGAGGCTAGCCGGAACAATGAG. It translates to CASEASRNNE. The entire CDR3 protein reads CASEASRNNEQFF.

To note about this clone: The read gets to within 3 residues of the CDR3 end, and the germline J gene fills in the rest. The chain is built from TRBV7-9 and TRBJ2-7; maybe TRBD2 (6 bases). V shed 7 bases and J shed 5 bases, with 12 bases lying between them. CDR3 size: 12 residues. CDR1 is SEHNR and CDR2 is FQNEAQ in the germline V gene (reference sequence). CDR3 DNA (partial): TGTGCCAGCACCGTGGGGGGAAACGAG. Protein: CASTVGGNE. The whole CDR3 reads CASTVGGNEQYF.

Worth noting for this clone: The sequence runs out 3 residues before the end of the CDR3; the remainder is reconstructed from the germline J gene. The chain has TRBV7-2 and TRBJ1-4; D gene ambiguous. Germline CDR1 and CDR2: SGHTA and FQGNSA. Trimming removed 2 bases at V and 7 bases at J, with 11 bases between. The CDR3 is 14 residues long. CDR3: CASSLNSIREKLFF. Partial CDR3 DNA: TGTGCCAGCAGCTTAAACTCAATACGTGAAAAA.

As regards this clone: The read finishes 3 residues shy of the CDR3 end, and the germline J gene is used to complete it. The chain recombines TRBV16 with TRBJ1-5; 7 positions agree with TRBD1. Per the germline V gene, CDR1 is KGHSY and CDR2 is FQNENV. V was pared by 1 base and J by 2 bases, with 2 bases of the junction left unmatched. The CDR3 consists of 15 residues. Partial CDR3 DNA: TGTGCCAGCAGCCAATTTGGACAGGGCAATCAGCCC. Residues: CASSQFGQGNQP. The CDR3 reads in full as CASSQFGQGNQPQHF.

With regard to this clone: The sequenced fragment ends 3 residues before the CDR3 boundary, so the rest is inferred from the germline J gene. The V and J genes are TRBV7-2 and TRBJ1-6, with D unresolved. This CDR3 is built from 15 residues. The V gene's germline CDR1 is SGHTA and CDR2 FQGNSA. The V gene lost 0 bases and the J gene lost 8 bases, with 11 bases spanning the gap. The CDR3 loop reads CASSLASGPYSPLHF. Incomplete CDR3 DNA: TGTGCCAGCAGCTTAGCTTCTGGGCCTTATTCACCC. Using reference TRBV7-2 and TRBJ1-6 for the parts outside the CDR3, the full variable domain is GAGVSQSPSNKVTEKGKDVELRCDPISGHTALYWYRQSLGQGLEFLIYFQGNSAPDKSGLPSDRFSAERTGGSVSTLTIQRTQQEDSAVYLCASSLASGPYSPLHFGNGTRLTVT.

Regarding this clone: The read finishes 3 residues shy of the CDR3 end, and the germline J gene is used to complete it. The chain has TRBV7-8 and TRBJ2-7; 9 nucleotides match TRBD1. This CDR3 contains 16 residues. The germline V gene has CDR1 SGHVS and CDR2 FQNEAQ. V gave up 5 bases and J gave up 2 bases; unmatched junction bases: 10. The CDR3: CASSKTTGTGTYEQYF. The covered CDR3 bases are TGTGCCAGCAGCAAGACCACCGGGACAGGGACCTACGAG.

As concerns this clone: The sequenced fragment ends 3 residues before the CDR3 boundary, so the rest is inferred from the germline J gene. The chain carries TRBV9 and TRBJ2-3; D not resolved. Trimming pared 0 bases from V and 8 bases from J, leaving 10 bases between. CDR1 is SGDLS, CDR2 YYNGEE, per germline. The CDR3 is 13 residues long. The covered CDR3 bases are TGTGCCAGCAGCGTAGCTGAAGCAGGTACG. Protein product: CASSVAEAGT. The whole CDR3 region reads CASSVAEAGTQYF.

For this clone: The read is 3 residues too short to cover the CDR3 end, so that end is filled in from the germline J gene. The V call is TRBV11-2, the J call TRBJ1-1; 8 bases map to TRBD1. Germline V CDR1 and CDR2: SGHAT, FQNNGV. The trim removed 6 bases at V and 0 bases at J, leaving 6 bases unmatched. The CDR3 totals 15 residues. The CDR3: CASRIPGQVNTEAFF. The CDR3 DNA, read in part, is TGTGCCAGCAGGATTCCGGGACAGGTGAACACTGAA.

On this clone itself: The read terminates 3 residues ahead of where the CDR3 ends, so the germline J gene completes it. The chain recombines TRBV20-1 with TRBJ2-7; weak D call: TRBD2 (7 bases). This CDR3 is 14 amino acids long. The V and J ends lost 1 base and 2 bases respectively, with 12 bases between them. Per the germline V gene, CDR1 is DFQATT and CDR2 is SNEGSKA (reference sequence). The CDR3 sequence is CSARGGGTTYEQYF. The covered CDR3 bases are TGCAGTGCTAGAGGGGGGGGCACCACCTACGAG.

About this clone: The read gets to within 3 residues of the CDR3 end, and the germline J gene fills in the rest. This chain connects TRBV7-9 to TRBJ1-3, with TRBD1 identical over 7 bases. This CDR3 region has 15 residues. Losses at the gene ends were 4 bases for V and 2 bases for J; bases not matched to a gene: 5. The germline gives CDR1 SEHNR, CDR2 FQNEAQ (reference sequence). The CDR3 sequence: CASSSTGSAGNTIYF. The sequenced part of the CDR3 DNA is TGTGCCAGCAGCTCGACAGGGAGTGCTGGAAACACC.

As regards this clone: The read halts 3 residues ahead of the CDR3 end, with the missing end drawn from the germline J gene. The chain recombines TRBV5-1 with TRBJ2-2; 10 bases are shared with TRBD1. The germline V gene encodes CDR1 SGHRS and CDR2 YFSETQ. There are 16 residues in the CDR3. The V gene end was trimmed by 0 bases and the J gene end by 5 bases; junction bases not matched to a gene: 4. The CDR3 spells CASSLEGTGVTGELFF. Partial CDR3 DNA: TGCGCCAGCAGCTTGGAGGGGACAGGGGTAACCGGGGAG.

As to this clone: Read data end 3 residues before the CDR3 end; the end is taken from the germline J gene. The rearrangement uses TRBV28 and TRBJ2-7; 12 bases align to TRBD1. V trimming: 5 bases; J trimming: 5 bases; junction bases outside the gene matches: 7. The CDR3 contains 15 residues. Germline values: CDR1 MDHEN, CDR2 SYDVKM. The part of the CDR3 DNA that was read is TGTGCCAGCAGTCTACCGGGACAGGGGGCCCACGAG. Amino acid sequence: CASSLPGQGAHE. The whole CDR3 sequence is CASSLPGQGAHEQYF.

On this clone itself: With the read ending 3 residues before the CDR3 end, the germline J gene is used to fill in that end. V usage is TRBV5-1 and J usage is TRBJ2-7, with 7 nucleotides matching TRBD2. This CDR3 has 14 residues. In germline, CDR1 is SGHRS, CDR2 YFSETQ. After removal of 2 bases from V and 2 bases from J, the junction contained 4 bases not matched to a gene. The CDR3 protein is CASSFRAGAYEQYF. The DNA read from the CDR3 is TGCGCCAGCAGCTTTCGGGCGGGGGCCTACGAG. Variable domain in full (rest from reference TRBV5-1 and TRBJ2-7): KAGVTQTPRYLIKTRGQQVTLSCSPISGHRSVSWYQQTPGQGLQFLFEYFSETQRNKGNFPGRFSGRQFSNSRSEMNVSTLELGDSALYLCASSFRAGAYEQYFGPGTRLTVT.

Note on this clone: The junction shows a germline mismatch at one end, possibly a read error. The read comes to an end 3 residues before the CDR3 does, leaving the germline J gene to fill in the end. The chain couples TRBV6-1 to TRBJ2-3, with 9 bases identical to TRBD2. Germline V gives CDR1 MNHNS, CDR2 SASEGT. The length of the CDR3 is 16 residues. This chain's CDR3 is CASTEQGSGGLDTQYF. The DNA read from the CDR3 is TGTGCCAGCACTGAACAGGGTAGCGGGGGCCTAGATACG.

To note about this clone: The missing CDR3 end, 3 residues past where the read stops, is filled in from the germline J gene. This chain connects TRBV5-1 to TRBJ2-7, with 9 bases aligning to TRBD1. Germline values: CDR1 SGHRS, CDR2 YFSETQ. The CDR3 runs 14 residues. Trimming removed 3 bases from V and 6 bases from J; junction bases left unmatched: 7. The DNA read from the CDR3 is TGCGCCAGCAGCTCCCGGGACAGGGTGGCCGAG. It encodes CASSSRDRVAE. The whole CDR3 sequence reads CASSSRDRVAEQYF.

Points on this clone: The read finishes 3 residues shy of the CDR3 end, and the germline J gene is used to complete it. V gene TRBV5-4 combines with J gene TRBJ1-1, with TRBD1 as a possible D gene (6 bases). V gave up 0 bases and J gave up 1 base, with 10 bases separating them. CDR3 size: 15 residues. The germline V gene has CDR1 SGHNT and CDR2 YYREEE (reference sequence). CDR3 amino acids: CASSLGTETNTEAFF. Incomplete CDR3 DNA: TGTGCCAGCAGCTTGGGGACAGAGACGAACACTGAA. Full variable domain (missing parts from reference TRBV5-4 and TRBJ1-1): ETGVTQSPTHLIKTRGQQVTLRCSSQSGHNTVSWYQQALGQGPQFIFQYYREEENGRGNFPPRFSGLQFPNYSSELNVNALELDDSALYLCASSLGTETNTEAFFGQGTRLTVV.

As regards this clone: The read halts 3 residues ahead of the CDR3 end, with the missing end drawn from the germline J gene. This chain connects TRBV28 to TRBJ2-7; the match to TRBD1 covers 9 bases. With V trimmed by 8 bases and J by 3 bases, 11 bases remained unmatched. The germline gives CDR1 MDHEN, CDR2 SYDVKM. The CDR3 runs to 15 residues. The CDR3 region is CASERSGTGIYEQYF. CDR3 bases read: TGTGCCAGCGAGCGGTCCGGGACAGGGATCTACGAG.

Comment on this clone: The CDR3 extends 3 residues past the end of the read, so its final part is completed from the germline J gene. The chain is built from TRBV19 and TRBJ2-1, with TRBD1 matching over 8 bases. This CDR3 has 15 residues. Per the germline V gene, CDR1 is LNHDA and CDR2 is SQIVND (reference sequence). The J segment lost 8 bases and the V segment lost 8 bases, leaving 14 bases of the junction unmatched. This chain's CDR3 is CASRTGSNIWHEQFF. Partial CDR3 DNA: TGTGCCAGTCGGACAGGGTCGAATATTTGGCATGAG.

Remarks on this clone: Read data end 3 residues before the CDR3 end; the end is taken from the germline J gene. The chain uses TRBV19 and TRBJ2-3, with D possibly being TRBD2 (6 bases). The CDR3 has 12 amino acids. V was cut by 3 bases and J by 5 bases, with 6 bases left in between. Per germline, CDR1 LNHDA and CDR2 SQIVND (reference sequence). The chain's CDR3 is CASSIGGDTQYF. The DNA read from the CDR3 is TGTGCCAGTAGTATCGGGGGAGATACG.

Notes on this clone: The sequenced fragment ends 3 residues before the CDR3 boundary, so the rest is inferred from the germline J gene. The rearrangement links TRBV19 to TRBJ2-2; possible D gene TRBD1, 5 bases. In germline, CDR1 is LNHDA, CDR2 SQIVND (reference sequence). The CDR3 sequence is 14 residues long. CDR3 DNA, as far as it was read: TGTGCCAGTAGTACTCAGGGTCCCAATGAAAAG. Translated: CASSTQGPNEK. Given in full, the CDR3 is CASSTQGPNEKLFF.

Of note for this clone: The missing CDR3 end, 3 residues past where the read stops, is filled in from the germline J gene. The rearrangement joins TRBV5-1 to TRBJ2-7, with a tentative D call TRBD1 (7 bases). With 3 bases removed from V and 6 bases from J, the gap between germline ends came to 19 bases. Germline loops: CDR1 SGHRS, CDR2 YFSETQ. The CDR3 length is 15 residues. The CDR3 sequence: CASSSADRDLGEQYF. CDR3 DNA, as far as it was read: TGCGCCAGCAGCTCGGCCGACAGGGACTTGGGCGAG. The variable domain in full, with the rest retrieved from reference TRBV5-1 and TRBJ2-7, is KAGVTQTPRYLIKTRGQQVTLSCSPISGHRSVSWYQQTPGQGLQFLFEYFSETQRNKGNFPGRFSGRQFSNSRSEMNVSTLELGDSALYLCASSSADRDLGEQYFGPGTRLTVT.

About this clone: The sequenced fragment ends 3 residues before the CDR3 boundary, so the rest is inferred from the germline J gene. The chain combines TRBV5-1 with TRBJ2-1; perhaps TRBD2 as D (6 bases). The germline CDR1 and CDR2 sequences are SGHRS and YFSETQ. The V gene lost 4 bases and the J gene lost 6 bases, with 17 bases spanning the gap. CDR3 length: 15 residues. Partial CDR3 DNA: TGCGCCAGCAGCCCGTTACCGGGACTGTTCAATGAG. Protein: CASSPLPGLFNE. The entire CDR3 protein is CASSPLPGLFNEQFF.

In the case of this clone: The CDR3 extends 3 residues past the end of the read, so its final part is completed from the germline J gene. The V call is TRBV18, the J call TRBJ2-7; no clear D. The CDR3 is made up of 14 amino acids. With 0 bases removed from V and 2 bases from J, the gap between germline ends came to 8 bases. Per germline, CDR1 KGHSH and CDR2 LQKENI. Partial CDR3 DNA: TGTGCCAGCTCACCACCTGTCCAGACCTACGAG. Amino acids: CASSPPVQTYE. The whole CDR3 protein is CASSPPVQTYEQYF.

As concerns this clone: The CDR3 end is not reached by the read, which stops 3 residues before it; the germline J gene fills it in. The chain joins TRBV10-1 to TRBJ2-1; 9 bases map to TRBD2. Germline lookup yields CDR1 WNHNN and CDR2 SYGVQD (reference sequence). The trim removed 0 bases at V and 7 bases at J, leaving 10 bases unmatched. This CDR3 is 17 amino acids long. The sequenced CDR3 bases are TGCGCCAGCAGTGAGTCGAAATCGCCTAGCGGGGTGAATGAG. Translation gives CASSESKSPSGVNE. The entire CDR3 protein is CASSESKSPSGVNEQFF.

Notes on this clone: The read terminates 3 residues ahead of where the CDR3 ends, so the germline J gene completes it. V is TRBV20-1 and J is TRBJ1-5; D remains ambiguous. CDR1 is DFQATT and CDR2 is SNEGSKA in the germline V gene (reference sequence). The CDR3 totals 10 residues. V was pared by 5 bases and J by 6 bases, with 5 bases between. Partial CDR3 DNA: TGCAGTGCTGAGGGTCAGCCC. It codes for CSAEGQP. From start to end, the CDR3 is CSAEGQPQHF.

Notes on this clone: The sequence runs out 3 residues before the end of the CDR3; the remainder is reconstructed from the germline J gene. This chain joins TRBV7-8 and TRBJ1-4; a weak D match, TRBD1 (6 bases). There are 15 residues in the CDR3. Between the trimmed V and J ends, which lost 5 bases and 4 bases, there was a span of 14 bases. Per the germline V gene, CDR1 is SGHVS and CDR2 is FQNEAQ. Partial CDR3 DNA: TGTGCCAGCAGCAGAAGCGACAGGATTAATGAAAAA. It translates to CASSRSDRINEK. The whole CDR3 region reads CASSRSDRINEKLFF.